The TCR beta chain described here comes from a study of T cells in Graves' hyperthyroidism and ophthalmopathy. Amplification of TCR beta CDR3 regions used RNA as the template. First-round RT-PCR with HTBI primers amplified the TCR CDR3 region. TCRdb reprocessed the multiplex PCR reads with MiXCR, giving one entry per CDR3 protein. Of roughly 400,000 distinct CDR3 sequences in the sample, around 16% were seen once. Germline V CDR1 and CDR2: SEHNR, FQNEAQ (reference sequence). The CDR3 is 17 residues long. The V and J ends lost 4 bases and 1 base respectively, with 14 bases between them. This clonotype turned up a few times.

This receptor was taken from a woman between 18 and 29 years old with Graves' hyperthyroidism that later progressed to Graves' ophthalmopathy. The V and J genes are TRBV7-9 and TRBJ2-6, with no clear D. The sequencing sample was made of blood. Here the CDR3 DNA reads TGTGCCAGCAGCTCTGAATTCGGACCTTCTGGGGCCAACGTCCTGACTTTC. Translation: CASSSEFGPSGANVLTF.